These 30 T cell receptor beta chains came from one sample sequenced in a study of OX40 agonist ivuxolimab in advanced cancers. Clones were read by immunoSEQ multiplex PCR, and TCRdb kept only the in-frame ones, dropping some. The sample has over 65,000 clones, around 90% seen once; the top ten hold approximately 10%. Sequencing was performed on CD4+ or CD8+ T cells sorted from blood, taken in a trial of the OX40 agonist ivuxolimab. Every receptor here comes from an adult with an advanced solid tumor such as melanoma, head and neck, liver or kidney cancer.

The chain uses TRBV4-1 and TRBJ2-7; no reliable D call. Germline V gene lookup returns CDR1 MGHRA and CDR2 YSYEKL. Trimming pared 3 bases from V and 1 base from J, leaving 4 bases between. There are 12 residues in the CDR3. CDR3 DNA sequence: TGCGCCAGCAGCCATCCATCCTACGAGCAGTACTTC. Translating it yields CASSHPSYEQYF.

V and J are TRBV15 and TRBJ2-3, with 7 bases fitting TRBD1. Germline V lookup: CDR1 LNHNV, CDR2 YYDKDF (reference sequence). The CDR3 covers 15 residues. V lost 7 bases, J lost 2 bases, and 9 bases stayed unmatched. The CDR3 region has the DNA TGTGCCACCATCTCTGGACAGGCACTCACAGATACGCAGTATTTT. It is translated as CATISGQALTDTQYF. The full variable domain, completed using reference TRBV15 and TRBJ2-3, is DAMVIQNPRYQVTQFGKPVTLSCSQTLNHNVMYWYQQKSSQAPKLLFHYYDKDFNNEADTPDNFQSRRPNTSFCFLDIRSPGLGDTAMYLCATISGQALTDTQYFGPGTRLTVL.

The chain has TRBV27 and TRBJ1-2, with D possibly matching TRBD1 (6 bases). Germline CDR1 reads MNHEY; CDR2 reads SMNVEV (reference sequence). The CDR3 has 13 residues. Trimming shortened V by 4 bases and J by 7 bases, and 13 bases separated the two germline ends. The CDR3 is CASSWSRGSGYTF. CDR3 DNA sequence: TGTGCCAGCAGTTGGTCGAGGGGGTCTGGCTACACCTTC.

The rearrangement uses TRBV27 and TRBJ1-3, with 8 bases matching TRBD1. CDR1 is MNHEY, CDR2 SMNVEV, per germline (reference sequence). Losses at the gene ends were 0 bases for V and 2 bases for J; bases not matched to a gene: 3. This CDR3 comprises 16 residues. The CDR3 DNA is TGTGCCAGCAGTTTATCCCGGACAGGGACTGGAAACACCATATATTTT. Translating it yields CASSLSRTGTGNTIYF.

This chain links TRBV5-4 with TRBJ2-1; perhaps TRBD1 as D (5 bases). This CDR3 is 11 amino acids long. CDR1 is SGHNT and CDR2 is YYREEE in the germline V gene (reference sequence). V was clipped by 8 bases and J by 10 bases, with 13 bases between them. The CDR3: CASTLGLEQFF. In DNA, the CDR3 is TGTGCCAGTACTCTGGGGCTCGAGCAGTTCTTC.

The chain has TRBV28 and TRBJ2-2, with D possibly being TRBD1 (5 bases). CDR1 and CDR2 from the germline V gene are MDHEN and SYDVKM. The CDR3 spans 15 residues. The ends were cut back, 6 bases at V and 3 bases at J, with 14 bases in the middle. The CDR3 DNA sequence: TGTGCCAGCAGCCTGACAGACACTCACACCGGGGAGCTGTTTTTT. It yields the protein CASSLTDTHTGELFF. Supplemented by reference TRBV28 and TRBJ2-2, the full variable domain reads DVKVTQSSRYLVKRTGEKVFLECVQDMDHENMFWYRQDPGLGLRLIYFSYDVKMKEKGDIPEGYSVSREKKERFSLILESASTNQTSMYLCASSLTDTHTGELFFGEGSRLTVL.

In this sample, this clone turned up once. The V and J genes are TRBV14 and TRBJ2-7, with 14 bases identical to TRBD2. After removal of 4 bases from V and 5 bases from J, the junction contained 13 bases not matched to a gene. CDR1 and CDR2 (germline): SGHDN, FVKESK. The CDR3 is made up of 18 amino acids. The CDR3 nucleotides are TGTGCCAGCAGCCCTAGGGCCGGACTAGCGGGGGGCGTCAACGAGCAGTACTTC. It is translated as CASSPRAGLAGGVNEQYF.

This chain links TRBV19 with TRBJ1-5, with a possible D match to TRBD1 (6 bases). This CDR3 has 15 residues. V was pared by 3 bases and J by 0 bases, with 9 bases between. CDR1 LNHDA and CDR2 SQIVND come from the germline V gene (reference sequence). The CDR3 is CASSMGHLSNQPQHF. DNA of the CDR3: TGTGCCAGTAGTATGGGACACCTTAGCAATCAGCCCCAGCATTTT.

The chain has TRBV5-1 and TRBJ1-1; 11 nucleotides match TRBD1. This CDR3 is 14 amino acids long. Unmatched junction bases numbered 4, after V lost 4 bases and J lost 5 bases. Germline V gives CDR1 SGHRS, CDR2 YFSETQ. Here the CDR3 reads CASSPGTGGTEAFF. CDR3 nucleotides: TGCGCCAGCAGCCCGGGGACAGGGGGAACTGAAGCTTTCTTT.

The chain is built from TRBV9 and TRBJ1-1; a weak D match, TRBD1 (5 bases). The CDR3 runs 15 residues. Trimming took off 0 bases at V and 0 bases at J, with 9 bases between the two ends. Germline CDR1 is SGDLS and CDR2 is YYNGEE. Here the CDR3 DNA reads TGTGCCAGCAGCGTAGGGGGCAGGGTGAACACTGAAGCTTTCTTT. Its protein is CASSVGGRVNTEAFF.

This sequence joins TRBV27 and TRBJ1-2; D gene uncertain. In germline, CDR1 is MNHEY, CDR2 SMNVEV (reference sequence). The V and J ends lost 6 bases and 5 bases respectively, with 19 bases between them. CDR3 length: 15 amino acids. CDR3 DNA sequence: TGTGCCAGCAGCTACTCGAGGGCCTCCCTATATGGCTACACCTTC. This translates into CASSYSRASLYGYTF.

This chain joins TRBV19 and TRBJ1-1, with D perhaps matching TRBD1 (6 bases). Germline CDR1 LNHDA, CDR2 SQIVND (reference sequence). CDR3 length equals 13 residues. V was clipped by 10 bases and J by 5 bases, with 17 bases between them. Here the CDR3 DNA reads TGTGCCACCCACAGGGCGGGATTAACTGAAGCTTTCTTT. Amino acids: CATHRAGLTEAFF.

The V and J genes are TRBV25-1 and TRBJ1-6; no clear D. The germline V gene has CDR1 MGHDK and CDR2 SYGVNS. V lost 2 bases and J lost 5, with 13 bases in between. There are 16 residues in the CDR3. For the CDR3, the DNA is TGTGCCAGCAGTGAAGTCGGAGGGCAGAATAATTCACCCCTCCACTTT. It codes for CASSEVGGQNNSPLHF.

The rearrangement links TRBV27 to TRBJ2-7, with TRBD2 identical over 7 bases. The CDR3 covers 15 residues. Germline V gene sequence: CDR1 MNHEY, CDR2 SMNVEV (reference sequence). With 0 bases clipped from V and 4 bases from J, the junction kept 6 bases outside the gene matches. The CDR3 DNA reads TGTGCCAGCAGTTTATCGCAACGGGGGGTGTACGAGCAGTACTTC. Its protein is CASSLSQRGVYEQYF.

The chain employs TRBV18 and TRBJ2-3; the D gene is possibly TRBD1 (7 bases). CDR3 length equals 18 residues. V dropped 2 bases and J dropped 2 bases, with 20 bases sitting between them. Germline V gene sequence: CDR1 KGHSH, CDR2 LQKENI. The chain's CDR3 is CASSPMEGATLLTDTQYF. CDR3 bases: TGTGCCAGCTCACCAATGGAGGGGGCGACCCTTCTCACAGATACGCAGTATTTT.

The chain links TRBV5-6 to TRBJ1-2; 7 nucleotides align to TRBD1. This CDR3 contains 16 residues. CDR1 SGHDT and CDR2 YYEEEE come from the germline V gene. V lost 3 bases and J lost 0; bases outside the gene matches: 8. CDR3 sequence: CASSSPRDSSNYGYTF. The CDR3 nucleotides read TGTGCCAGCAGCTCCCCCCGGGACAGCTCTAACTATGGCTACACCTTC. Filled out from reference TRBV5-6 and TRBJ1-2, the complete variable domain reads DAGVTQSPTHLIKTRGQQVTLRCSPKSGHDTVSWYQQALGQGPQFIFQYYEEEERQRGNFPDRFSGHQFPNYSSELNVNALLLGDSALYLCASSSPRDSSNYGYTFGSGTRLTVV.

The chain employs TRBV7-9 and TRBJ2-1; 15 bases match TRBD2. The CDR3 loop spans 19 amino acids. The V segment lost 4 bases and the J segment 7 bases; nucleotides outside the gene matches: 14. Germline CDR1 is SEHNR and CDR2 is FQNEAQ (reference sequence). The CDR3 DNA follows: TGTGCCAGCAGCTCCCCTGGACTAGCGGGGGGGCCAAACAATAATGAGCAGTTCTTC. Protein sequence: CASSSPGLAGGPNNNEQFF.

The chain recombines TRBV13 with TRBJ2-3, with TRBD2 identical over 8 bases. V shed 5 bases, J shed 5 bases, and the junction held 9 bases outside the gene matches. This CDR3 spans 15 amino acids. Germline CDR1 reads PRHDT; CDR2 reads FYEKMQ (reference sequence). The CDR3 nucleotides are TGTGCCAGCAGCCCCCGCGGGGGGCCCAGAGATACGCAGTATTTT. It encodes CASSPRGGPRDTQYF.

The chain uses TRBV6-5 and TRBJ1-2; D is perhaps TRBD1 (5 bases). Germline-derived CDR1 and CDR2 are MNHEY and SVGAGI. The CDR3 covers 14 residues. The V end was cut by 9 bases, the J end by 4 bases, with 18 bases between. CDR3 loop: CASGPEGNGYGYTF. The CDR3 DNA reads TGTGCCAGTGGACCCGAGGGGAACGGCTATGGCTACACCTTC.

The gene calls are TRBV19 and TRBJ1-5; D unclear. Trimming shortened V by 6 bases and J by 1 base, and 10 bases separated the two germline ends. Germline lookup yields CDR1 LNHDA and CDR2 SQIVND (reference sequence). The CDR3 sequence is 14 residues long. This chain's CDR3 is CASRREVSNQPQHF. The CDR3 bases are TGTGCCAGTAGAAGGGAAGTGAGCAATCAGCCCCAGCATTTT. Drawing the rest from reference TRBV19 and TRBJ1-5, the complete variable domain is DGGITQSPKYLFRKEGQNVTLSCEQNLNHDAMYWYRQDPGQGLRLIYYSQIVNDFQKGDIAEGYSVSREKKESFPLTVTSAQKNPTAFYLCASRREVSNQPQHFGDGTRLSIL.

The J gene is TRBJ2-5, the V gene TRBV5-5, with D perhaps TRBD1 or TRBD2 (6 bases each). The V and J ends lost 4 bases and 2 bases respectively, with 12 bases between them. The CDR3 contains 14 residues. Germline V CDR1 and CDR2: SGHKS, YYEKEE (reference sequence). CDR3 sequence: CASSGGTLQETQYF. The DNA for the CDR3 is TGTGCCAGCAGCGGCGGGACACTTCAAGAGACCCAGTACTTC. Variable domain in full (rest from reference TRBV5-5 and TRBJ2-5): DAGVTQSPTHLIKTRGQQVTLRCSPISGHKSVSWYQQVLGQGPQFIFQYYEKEERGRGNFPDRFSARQFPNYSSELNVNALLLGDSALYLCASSGGTLQETQYFGPGTRLLVL.

This chain links TRBV5-1 with TRBJ2-2; 12 positions agree with TRBD1. From germline, CDR1 is SGHRS and CDR2 YFSETQ. Trimming removed 1 base from V and 5 bases from J; junction bases left unmatched: 9. The length of the CDR3 is 18 residues. The CDR3 spells CASSLFWDRGRQTGELFF. CDR3 nucleotides: TGCGCCAGCAGCTTGTTTTGGGACAGGGGGCGCCAGACCGGGGAGCTGTTTTTT.

V usage is TRBV6-4 and J usage is TRBJ2-3; no clear D. Looked up from germline, CDR1 is MRHNA and CDR2 is SNTAGT. The V gene lost 2 bases and the J gene lost 2 bases, with 14 bases spanning the gap. This CDR3 spans 16 amino acids. CDR3 coding DNA: TGTGCCAGCAGTGACGAGGCCACCCTGACCACAGATACGCAGTATTTT. This codes for CASSDEATLTTDTQYF.

V gene TRBV5-6 combines with J gene TRBJ2-2; 11 bases map to TRBD2. With V trimmed by 5 bases and J by 8 bases, 14 bases remained unmatched. Germline CDR1 SGHDT, CDR2 YYEEEE. The length of the CDR3 is 17 residues. This CDR3 reads CASRLLAGAPGEGELFF. CDR3 nucleotides: TGTGCCAGCAGATTACTAGCGGGGGCCCCGGGAGAGGGGGAGCTGTTTTTT.

This clone was counted a single time. This sequence joins TRBV11-1 and TRBJ2-7, with a weak D call TRBD1 (6 bases). The CDR3 extends over 14 amino acids. In germline, CDR1 is SGHAT, CDR2 FQDESV (reference sequence). V shed 0 bases and J shed 4 bases, with 10 bases lying between them. DNA of the CDR3: TGTGCCAGCAGCTTAGCGGACAGCCTGTACGAGCAGTACTTC. It is translated as CASSLADSLYEQYF. Together with reference TRBV11-1 and TRBJ2-7, the CDR3 gives the full variable domain: EAEVAQSPRYKITEKSQAVAFWCDPISGHATLYWYRQILGQGPELLVQFQDESVVDDSQLPKDRFSAERLKGVDSTLKIQPAELGDSAMYLCASSLADSLYEQYFGPGTRLTVT.

This clone was detected a few times. This chain links TRBV27 with TRBJ2-5, with D uncertain. The germline V gene encodes CDR1 MNHEY and CDR2 SMNVEV (reference sequence). Between the trimmed V and J ends, which lost 5 bases and 5 bases, there was a span of 15 bases. The CDR3 length is 14 residues. The chain's CDR3 is CASSLITDLETQYF. CDR3 nucleotides: TGTGCCAGCAGTCTTATTACAGATTTGGAGACCCAGTACTTC.

The V gene is TRBV11-2, the J gene TRBJ2-7; D gene uncertain. Germline V gene lookup returns CDR1 SGHAT and CDR2 FQNNGV. This CDR3 region has 10 residues. V was shortened by 1 base and J by 6 bases, with 1 base between the two germline ends. The DNA of the CDR3 is TGTGCCAGCAGCTTAGGCGAGCAGTACTTC. Translation: CASSLGEQYF. The full variable domain, in which reference TRBV11-2 and TRBJ2-7 provide the parts outside the CDR3, is EAGVAQSPRYKIIEKRQSVAFWCNPISGHATLYWYQQILGQGPKLLIQFQNNGVVDDSQLPKDRFSAERLKGVDSTLKIQPAKLEDSAVYLCASSLGEQYFGPGTRLTVT.

This clone was seen once. The rearrangement joins TRBV4-3 to TRBJ2-5, with 12 bases matching TRBD2. The trim removed 0 bases at V and 5 bases at J, leaving 10 bases unmatched. The CDR3 is made up of 18 amino acids. The germline gives CDR1 LGHNA, CDR2 YSLEER. The CDR3 protein is CASSQERTSGDLGETQYF. For the CDR3, the DNA is TGCGCCAGCAGCCAAGAACGGACTAGCGGGGACCTGGGGGAGACCCAGTACTTC.

This chain uses TRBV9 with TRBJ2-1, with a possible D match to TRBD1 (6 bases). CDR1 SGDLS and CDR2 YYNGEE come from the germline V gene. This CDR3 spans 17 amino acids. Trimming took 0 bases from V and 0 from J, leaving 13 bases between them. The DNA for the CDR3 is TGTGCCAGCAGCGTAGGGGGGCCGAAAAGCTCCTACAATGAGCAGTTCTTC. This sequence encodes CASSVGGPKSSYNEQFF.

This chain uses TRBV27 with TRBJ2-1; D is uncertain. Germline CDR1 is MNHEY and CDR2 is SMNVEV (reference sequence). Between the trimmed V and J ends, which lost 2 bases and 0 bases, there was a span of 11 bases. The CDR3 runs to 16 residues. The CDR3 is CASSLIGQSSYNEQFF. CDR3 in DNA: TGTGCCAGCAGTTTAATAGGGCAGAGCTCCTACAATGAGCAGTTCTTC.